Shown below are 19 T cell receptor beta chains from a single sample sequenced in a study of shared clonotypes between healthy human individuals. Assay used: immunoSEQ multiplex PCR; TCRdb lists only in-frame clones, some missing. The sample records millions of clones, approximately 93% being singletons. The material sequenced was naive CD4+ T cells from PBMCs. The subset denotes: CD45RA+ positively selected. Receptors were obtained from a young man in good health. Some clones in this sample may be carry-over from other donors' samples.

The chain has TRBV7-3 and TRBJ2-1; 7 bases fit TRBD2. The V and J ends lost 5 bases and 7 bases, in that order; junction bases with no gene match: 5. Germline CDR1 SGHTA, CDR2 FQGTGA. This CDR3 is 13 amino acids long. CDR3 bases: TGTGCCAGCAGCCAAGGACTAGTTAATGAGCAGTTCTTC. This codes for CASSQGLVNEQFF.

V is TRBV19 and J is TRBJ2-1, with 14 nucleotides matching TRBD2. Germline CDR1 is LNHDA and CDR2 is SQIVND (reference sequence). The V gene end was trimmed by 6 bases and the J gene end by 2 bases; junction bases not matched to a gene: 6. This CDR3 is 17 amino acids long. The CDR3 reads CASRGLAGAGTYNEQFF. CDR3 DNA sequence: TGTGCCAGTAGGGGACTAGCGGGGGCCGGCACCTACAATGAGCAGTTCTTC.

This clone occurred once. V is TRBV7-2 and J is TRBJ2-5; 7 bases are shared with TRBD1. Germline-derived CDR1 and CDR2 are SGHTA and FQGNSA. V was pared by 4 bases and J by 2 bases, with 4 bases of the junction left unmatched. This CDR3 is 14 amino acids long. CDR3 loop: CASSSGTAQETQYF. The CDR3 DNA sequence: TGTGCCAGCAGCTCGGGGACAGCTCAAGAGACCCAGTACTTC.

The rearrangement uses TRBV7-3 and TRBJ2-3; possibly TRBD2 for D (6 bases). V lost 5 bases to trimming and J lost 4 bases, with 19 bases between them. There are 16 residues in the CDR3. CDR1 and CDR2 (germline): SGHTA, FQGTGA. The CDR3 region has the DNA TGTGCCAGCAGCCCCTGGGTGAGCCGGGAGTCAGATACGCAGTATTTT. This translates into CASSPWVSRESDTQYF. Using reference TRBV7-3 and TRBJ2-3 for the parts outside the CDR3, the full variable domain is GAGVSQTPSNKVTEKGKYVELRCDPISGHTALYWYRQSLGQGPEFLIYFQGTGAADDSGLPNDRFFAVRPEGSVSTLKIQRTERGDSAVYLCASSPWVSRESDTQYFGPGTRLTVL.

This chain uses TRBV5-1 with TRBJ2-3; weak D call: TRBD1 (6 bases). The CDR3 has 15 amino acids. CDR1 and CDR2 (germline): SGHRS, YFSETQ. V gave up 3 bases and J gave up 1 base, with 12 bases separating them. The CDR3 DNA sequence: TGCGCCAGCAGCTACCAGGACAGTCGCACAGATACGCAGTATTTT. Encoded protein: CASSYQDSRTDTQYF.

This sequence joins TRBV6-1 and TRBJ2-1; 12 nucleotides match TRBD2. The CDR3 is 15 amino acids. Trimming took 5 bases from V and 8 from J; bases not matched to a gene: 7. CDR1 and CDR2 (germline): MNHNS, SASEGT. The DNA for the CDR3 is TGTGCCAGCAGTCTTCTAGCGGGAGGGCCCGATGAGCAGTTCTTC. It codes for CASSLLAGGPDEQFF.

CDR3 sequence (DNA): TGTGCCAGCTCACCTGGCAGAAATAATGAAAAACTGTTTTTT. Encoded protein: CASSPGRNNEKLFF. The V and J genes are TRBV18 and TRBJ1-4; D not certain. The V and J ends lost 3 bases and 4 bases respectively, with 9 bases between them. The length of the CDR3 is 14 residues. Germline V lookup: CDR1 KGHSH, CDR2 LQKENI. The variable domain in full, with the rest retrieved from reference TRBV18 and TRBJ1-4, is NAGVMQNPRHLVRRRGQEARLRCSPMKGHSHVYWYRQLPEEGLKFMVYLQKENIIDESGMPKERFSAEFPKEGPSILRIQQVVRGDSAAYFCASSPGRNNEKLFFGSGTQLSVL.

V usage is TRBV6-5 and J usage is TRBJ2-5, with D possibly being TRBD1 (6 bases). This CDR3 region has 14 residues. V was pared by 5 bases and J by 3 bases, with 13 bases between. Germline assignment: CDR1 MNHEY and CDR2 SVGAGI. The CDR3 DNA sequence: TGTGCCAGCAGTAAGACGGACAGAAAAGAGACCCAGTACTTC. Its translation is CASSKTDRKETQYF.

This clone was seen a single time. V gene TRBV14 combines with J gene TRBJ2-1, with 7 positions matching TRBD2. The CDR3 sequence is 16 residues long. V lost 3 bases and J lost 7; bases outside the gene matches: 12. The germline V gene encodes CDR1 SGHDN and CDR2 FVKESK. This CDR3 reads CASSHGGVGRRNEQFF. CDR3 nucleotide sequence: TGTGCCAGCAGCCATGGGGGGGTTGGGAGACGAAATGAGCAGTTCTTC.

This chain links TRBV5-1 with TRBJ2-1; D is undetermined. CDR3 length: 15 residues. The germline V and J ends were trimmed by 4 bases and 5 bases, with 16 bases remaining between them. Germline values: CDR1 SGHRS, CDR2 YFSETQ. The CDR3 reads CASSLQPWPNNEQFF. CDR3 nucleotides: TGCGCCAGCAGCCTCCAGCCCTGGCCAAACAATGAGCAGTTCTTC. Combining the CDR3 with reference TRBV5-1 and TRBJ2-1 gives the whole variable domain KAGVTQTPRYLIKTRGQQVTLSCSPISGHRSVSWYQQTPGQGLQFLFEYFSETQRNKGNFPGRFSGRQFSNSRSEMNVSTLELGDSALYLCASSLQPWPNNEQFFGPGTRLTVL.

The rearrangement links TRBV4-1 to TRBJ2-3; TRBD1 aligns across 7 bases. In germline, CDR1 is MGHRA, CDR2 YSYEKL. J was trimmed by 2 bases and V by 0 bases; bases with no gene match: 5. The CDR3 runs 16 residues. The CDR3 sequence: CASSQEQGSDTDTQYF. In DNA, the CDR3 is TGCGCCAGCAGCCAAGAACAGGGGAGTGACACAGATACGCAGTATTTT.

This chain's CDR3 is CASSLIKGANGYTF. As DNA, the CDR3 is TGTGCCAGCAGTTTAATCAAGGGGGCGAATGGCTACACCTTC. V and J are TRBV28 and TRBJ1-2; 7 nucleotides align to TRBD1. From germline, CDR1 is MDHEN and CDR2 SYDVKM. The V segment lost 2 bases and the J segment 6 bases; nucleotides outside the gene matches: 6. This CDR3 spans 14 amino acids.

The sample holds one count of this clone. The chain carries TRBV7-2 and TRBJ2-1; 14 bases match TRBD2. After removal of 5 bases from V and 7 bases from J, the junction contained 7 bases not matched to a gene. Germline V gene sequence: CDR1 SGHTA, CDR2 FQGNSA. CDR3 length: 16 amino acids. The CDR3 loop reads CASSDLTSGRGNEQFF. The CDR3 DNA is TGTGCCAGCAGCGACCTGACTAGCGGGAGGGGGAATGAGCAGTTCTTC.

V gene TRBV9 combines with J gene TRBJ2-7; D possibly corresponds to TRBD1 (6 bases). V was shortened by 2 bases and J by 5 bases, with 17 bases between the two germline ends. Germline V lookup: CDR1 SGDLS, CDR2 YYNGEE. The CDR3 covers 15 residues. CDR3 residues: CASSVSWGRPHEQYF. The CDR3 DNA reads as TGTGCCAGCAGCGTCTCCTGGGGGCGCCCCCACGAGCAGTACTTC. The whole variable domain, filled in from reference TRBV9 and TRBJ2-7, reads DSGVTQTPKHLITATGQRVTLRCSPRSGDLSVYWYQQSLDQGLQFLIQYYNGEERAKGNILERFSAQQFPDLHSELNLSSLELGDSALYFCASSVSWGRPHEQYFGPGTRLTVT.

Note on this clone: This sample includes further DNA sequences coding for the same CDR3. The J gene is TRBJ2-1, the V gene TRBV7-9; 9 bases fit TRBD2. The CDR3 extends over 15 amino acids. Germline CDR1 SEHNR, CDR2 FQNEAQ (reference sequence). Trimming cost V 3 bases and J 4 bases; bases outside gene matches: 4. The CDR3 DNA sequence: TGTGCCAGCAGCTTTGGTAGCGGGAGTTACAATGAGCAGTTCTTC. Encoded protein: CASSFGSGSYNEQFF.

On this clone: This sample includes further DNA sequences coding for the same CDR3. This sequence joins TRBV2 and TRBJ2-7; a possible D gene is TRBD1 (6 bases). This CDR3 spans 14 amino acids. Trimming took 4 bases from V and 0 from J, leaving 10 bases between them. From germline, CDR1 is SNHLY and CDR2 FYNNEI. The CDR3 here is CASSGGRGSYEQYF. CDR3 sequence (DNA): TGTGCCAGCAGTGGGGGCAGGGGCTCCTACGAGCAGTACTTC.

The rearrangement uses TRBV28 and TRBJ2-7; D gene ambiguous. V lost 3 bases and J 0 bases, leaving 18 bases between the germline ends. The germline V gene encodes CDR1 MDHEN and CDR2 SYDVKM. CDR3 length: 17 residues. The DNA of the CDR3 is TGTGCCAGCAGTTTCCTCCTCCGTCTCGATCCCTCCTACGAGCAGTACTTC. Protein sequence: CASSFLLRLDPSYEQYF. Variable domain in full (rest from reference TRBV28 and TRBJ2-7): DVKVTQSSRYLVKRTGEKVFLECVQDMDHENMFWYRQDPGLGLRLIYFSYDVKMKEKGDIPEGYSVSREKKERFSLILESASTNQTSMYLCASSFLLRLDPSYEQYFGPGTRLTVT.

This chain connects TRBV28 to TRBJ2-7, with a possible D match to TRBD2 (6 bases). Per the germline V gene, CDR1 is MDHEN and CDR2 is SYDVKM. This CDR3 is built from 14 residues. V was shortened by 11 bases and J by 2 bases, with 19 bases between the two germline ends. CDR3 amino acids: CAGGSGQTPYEQYF. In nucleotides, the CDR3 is TGTGCCGGGGGGTCCGGGCAAACCCCCTACGAGCAGTACTTC.

The CDR3 here is CASSQEPSGKTDTQYF. CDR3 DNA: TGCGCCAGCAGCCAAGAGCCTAGCGGGAAGACAGATACGCAGTATTTT. This sequence joins TRBV4-3 and TRBJ2-3, with 9 nucleotides matching TRBD2. Looked up from germline, CDR1 is LGHNA and CDR2 is YSLEER. The CDR3 is made up of 16 amino acids. V shed 0 bases, J shed 3 bases, and the junction held 4 bases outside the gene matches.